A selection of T cell receptor beta chains follows, all from one sample in a study of blood T cell repertoires in COVID-19. Profiling relied on immunoSEQ multiplex PCR, and the TCRdb table lists in-frame clones only, not all of them. Among around 260,000 clones listed, around 84% were seen once. The sample comprised peripheral blood. The receptors here all came from a man aged 55 to 70 with acute or convalescent COVID-19. The CDR3 runs from the conserved cysteine through the conserved F or W. The D gene is left open where the match is weak. Expanded clones are given a class, and other clones once, few, many or no size at all.

d_gene	v_gene	abundance	j_gene	CDR3aa	CDR3nt
TRBD1	TRBV14	NA	TRBJ2-7	CASSQTGGASYEQYF	TGTGCCAGCAGCCAGACAGGGGGCGCCTCCTACGAGCAGTACTTC
NA	TRBV4-3	NA	TRBJ2-1	CASSQELVLEQFF	TGCGCCAGCAGCCAAGAGCTAGTTCTTGAGCAGTTCTTC
TRBD1	TRBV19	NA	TRBJ1-2	CASIPRGDRGRYGYTF	TGTGCCAGTATCCCCAGGGGGGACAGGGGCCGCTATGGCTACACCTTC
NA	TRBV5-1	NA	TRBJ2-7	CASSLGTSAYEQYF	TGCGCCAGCAGCTTGGGGACTTCCGCCTACGAGCAGTACTTC
NA	TRBV5-1	NA	TRBJ2-3	CASSLVQGSTQYF	TGCGCCAGCAGCTTGGTTCAGGGTTCAACGCAGTATTTT
TRBD1	TRBV6-6	NA	TRBJ2-3	CASSYEGQSTDTQYF	TGTGCCAGCAGTTACGAGGGACAGTCCACAGATACGCAGTATTTT
NA	TRBV19	few	TRBJ2-6	CASSSQGGANVLTF	TGTGCCAGTAGTTCCCAGGGGGGGGCCAACGTCCTGACTTTC
NA	TRBV11-2	few	TRBJ1-6	CASSLDPGTSPLHF	TGTGCCAGCAGCTTAGATCCGGGAACCTCACCCCTCCACTTT
NA	TRBV5-6	NA	TRBJ2-5	CASSFLTGSQETQYF	TGTGCCAGCAGCTTCCTTACAGGGTCCCAAGAGACCCAGTACTTC
NA	TRBV10-3	NA	TRBJ1-1	CAIRPHRTEENTEAFF	TGTGCCATCAGACCCCATAGGACAGAAGAGAACACTGAAGCTTTCTTT
TRBD1	TRBV5-1	NA	TRBJ1-1	CASSPGQGAEAFF	TGCGCCAGCAGCCCGGGACAGGGGGCTGAAGCTTTCTTT
TRBD2	TRBV7-2	NA	TRBJ2-3	CASSSIPGLAGADTQYF	TGTGCCAGCAGCTCCATCCCGGGACTAGCGGGAGCAGATACGCAGTATTTT
NA	TRBV7-2	once	TRBJ1-5	CASSTRENQPQHF	TGTGCCAGCAGCACTAGGGAGAATCAGCCCCAGCATTTT
NA	TRBV5-1	NA	TRBJ1-2	CASSGGRVEDGYTF	TGCGCCAGCTCAGGAGGGAGGGTAGAAGATGGCTACACCTTC
NA	TRBV9	few	TRBJ2-7	CASSTRLGPYEQYF	TGTGCCAGCAGCACCCGACTAGGGCCCTACGAGCAGTACTTC
TRBD1	TRBV28	once	TRBJ2-7	CASSSWTGGSSYEQYF	TGTGCCAGCAGCTCTTGGACAGGGGGCTCGTCCTACGAGCAGTACTTC
TRBD1	TRBV6-6	NA	TRBJ2-1	CASSPGQGSYNEQFF	TGTGCCAGCAGTCCGGGACAGGGCTCCTACAATGAGCAGTTCTTC
TRBD2	TRBV28	NA	TRBJ2-5	CATAAGVEETQYF	TGTGCCACCGCTGCGGGAGTCGAAGAGACCCAGTACTTC
NA	TRBV6-5	NA	TRBJ2-7	CASSANYEQYF	TGTGCCAGCAGCGCTAATTACGAGCAGTACTTC
NA	TRBV5-1	NA	TRBJ1-6	CARSGGGGSRSPLHF	TGCGCCCGCAGTGGGGGGGGTGGATCCAGATCACCCCTCCACTTT
TRBD1	TRBV9	NA	TRBJ1-2	CASSSLQGSYGYTF	TGTGCCAGCAGCTCTTTACAGGGGAGCTATGGCTACACCTTC
NA	TRBV6-5	NA	TRBJ2-7	CASSRTASSYEQYF	TGTGCCAGCAGTCGGACAGCAAGCTCCTACGAGCAGTACTTC
TRBD1	TRBV13	NA	TRBJ2-4	CASSWTGSIQYF	TGTGCCAGCAGTTGGACAGGGAGCATTCAGTACTTC
NA	TRBV9	few	TRBJ1-6	CASSASNSPLHF	TGTGCCAGCAGCGCGAGTAATTCACCCCTCCACTTT
TRBD1	TRBV11-2	NA	TRBJ2-1	CASRLGTVTNEQFF	TGTGCCAGCAGATTAGGGACAGTGACCAATGAGCAGTTCTTC
NA	TRBV6-5	NA	TRBJ1-6	CASSYLQGTGSALHF	TGTGCCAGCAGTTACTTACAGGGAACGGGGTCGGCCCTCCACTTT
NA	TRBV4-2	NA	TRBJ2-7	CASSQVGGGGYEQYF	TGTGCCAGCAGCCAAGTAGGAGGGGGGGGGTACGAGCAGTACTTC
TRBD2	TRBV19	NA	TRBJ2-4	CASMDGGAGNIQYF	TGTGCCAGTATGGACGGGGGGGCAGGGAACATTCAGTACTTC
TRBD2	TRBV6-5	NA	TRBJ2-7	CASSYSSGRASQYF	TGTGCCAGCAGTTACTCTAGCGGGAGGGCCTCCCAGTACTTC
TRBD2	TRBV7-6	NA	TRBJ2-1	CASSLASSGVQVNEQFF	TGTGCCAGCAGCTTAGCGAGTAGCGGGGTCCAGGTCAATGAGCAGTTCTTC
TRBD1	TRBV7-2	NA	TRBJ1-5	CASSLGQGLNQPQHF	TGTGCCAGCAGCCTGGGACAGGGACTCAATCAGCCCCAGCATTTT
NA	TRBV4-2	NA	TRBJ1-2	CASSQDPQAKNGYTF	TGTGCCAGCAGCCAAGACCCTCAGGCTAAGAATGGCTACACCTTC
TRBD2	TRBV3-1/TRBV3-2	NA	TRBJ2-1	CASSQDVPGGAYNEQFF	TGTGCCAGCAGCCAAGACGTTCCGGGAGGGGCCTACAATGAGCAGTTCTTC
TRBD1	TRBV6-5	NA	TRBJ1-1	CASSYRDRRTEAFF	TGTGCCAGCAGTTACAGGGACAGACGCACTGAAGCTTTCTTT
NA	TRBV30	NA	TRBJ1-3	CAWSPGVSGNTIYF	TGTGCCTGGAGCCCAGGGGTTTCTGGAAACACCATATATTTT
TRBD1	TRBV6-6	NA	TRBJ2-7	CASSYSIGTGRYEQYF	TGTGCCAGCAGTTACTCGATCGGGACAGGGCGGTACGAGCAGTACTTC
TRBD2	TRBV10-3	NA	TRBJ2-3	CAISESVTSGGDTQYF	TGTGCCATCAGTGAGTCGGTAACTAGCGGCGGAGATACGCAGTATTTT
NA	TRBV5-5	NA	TRBJ1-1	CASRPPGGAEAFF	TGTGCCAGCAGACCCCCTGGAGGGGCTGAAGCTTTCTTT
NA	TRBV30	NA	TRBJ2-1	CAWSRDLKDLFF	TGTGCCTGGAGTCGGGATCTAAAGGACCTGTTCTTC
TRBD2	TRBV5-1	NA	TRBJ2-7	CASSPGLAGGLGEQYF	TGCGCCAGCAGCCCGGGACTAGCGGGGGGGCTCGGAGAGCAGTACTTC
TRBD1	TRBV6-5	NA	TRBJ2-7	CASSKPGTGSYEQYF	TGTGCCAGCAGTAAACCCGGGACAGGGTCCTACGAGCAGTACTTC
TRBD1	TRBV18	NA	TRBJ1-2	CASSPPLPDRGLKGYTF	TGTGCCAGCTCACCACCTCTGCCGGACAGGGGGCTGAAAGGCTACACCTTC
NA	TRBV5-4	NA	TRBJ2-3	CASTSGGGVGDTQYF	TGTGCCAGCACTTCGGGGGGCGGGGTAGGAGATACGCAGTATTTT
TRBD2	TRBV5-1	NA	TRBJ2-5	CASSPESGRVWETQYF	TGCGCCAGCAGCCCGGAGAGCGGGAGAGTTTGGGAGACCCAGTACTTC
NA	TRBV25-1	few	TRBJ1-2	CASARAGDGYGYTF	TGTGCCAGCGCGAGAGCAGGGGATGGCTATGGCTACACCTTC
TRBD2	TRBV5-4	NA	TRBJ2-1	CASSQLAGGYNEQFF	TGTGCCAGCAGTCAACTAGCGGGGGGCTACAATGAGCAGTTCTTC
NA	TRBV29-1	NA	TRBJ1-2	CSAGEAYYGYTF	TGCAGCGCCGGGGAGGCGTACTATGGCTACACCTTC
TRBD1	TRBV13	NA	TRBJ1-5	CASSIRGQPQHF	TGTGCCAGCAGCATCAGGGGGCAGCCCCAGCATTTT
NA	TRBV24-1	NA	TRBJ2-5	CATSDGARSVETQYF	TGTGCCACCAGTGATGGGGCCAGAAGTGTAGAGACCCAGTACTTC
TRBD2	TRBV19	NA	TRBJ2-7	CASSTGTSGSYEQYF	TGTGCCAGTAGTACCGGGACTAGCGGGAGTTACGAGCAGTACTTC
NA	TRBV21-1	once	TRBJ2-6	CASSKLRRVPSGANVLTF	TGTGCCAGCAGCAAACTTAGACGGGTCCCCTCTGGGGCCAACGTCCTGACTTTC
NA	TRBV3-1/TRBV3-2	NA	TRBJ1-2	CASSQVIQGIGGYTF	TGTGCCAGCAGCCAAGTTATCCAGGGGATCGGCGGCTACACCTTC
TRBD1	TRBV18	few	TRBJ1-2	CASSPGQGGNYGYTF	TGTGCCAGCTCACCCGGACAGGGGGGGAACTATGGCTACACCTTC